This is a list of T cell receptor beta chains from one sample in a study of T-cell reconstitution after alpha-beta-depleted transplantation in children. TCRdb independently ran MiXCR on the PCR reads; one entry per CDR3 protein. This sample has 780,000 or so distinct CDR3 sequences; approximately 15% occur once, and the top ten carry roughly 5%. The material was PBMCs, mostly from graft donor cells, obtained 360 days after TCRalphabeta/CD19-depleted stem cell transplant. Source of these receptors: a male patient between 5 and 17 years old who had a stem cell transplant for acute lymphoblastic leukemia, so the T cells may come from the graft donor. Each CDR3 is given with its conserved first and last residue. The order of the fields is clone size, D gene, CDR3 length, J gene, V gene, CDR3 DNA, CDR3 protein. D genes are given only for firm matches. Clone size is not always given. Where it is, it says once, few, many or a class for expanded clones.

clone_size: NA; d_call: NA; cdr3_length: 14; j_call: TRBJ2-3; v_call: TRBV4-1; cdr3_nt: TGCGCCAGCAGCCAAGTGTTGCGTACAGATACGCAGTATTTT; cdr3_aa: CASSQVLRTDTQYF
clone_size: NA; d_call: NA; cdr3_length: 12; j_call: TRBJ2-1; v_call: TRBV12-3/TRBV12-4; cdr3_nt: TGTGCCAGCAGTGTACAGGGTACTGAGCAGTTCTTC; cdr3_aa: CASSVQGTEQFF
clone_size: NA; d_call: TRBD2; cdr3_length: 17; j_call: TRBJ2-7; v_call: TRBV7-2; cdr3_nt: TGTGCCAGCAGCTTAGTGCCTAGCGGGAGGAAGGTACACGAGCAGTACTTC; cdr3_aa: CASSLVPSGRKVHEQYF
clone_size: few; d_call: NA; cdr3_length: 14; j_call: TRBJ2-1; v_call: TRBV9; cdr3_nt: TGTGCCAGCAAGGAAGTAGGTTCCTACAATGAGCAGTTCTTC; cdr3_aa: CASKEVGSYNEQFF
clone_size: few; d_call: NA; cdr3_length: 16; j_call: TRBJ2-3; v_call: TRBV5-6; cdr3_nt: TGTGCCAGCAGCCTCGGGTCGAACATCGACACAGATACGCAGTATTTT; cdr3_aa: CASSLGSNIDTDTQYF
clone_size: NA; d_call: NA; cdr3_length: 14; j_call: TRBJ2-7; v_call: TRBV21-1; cdr3_nt: TGTGCCAGCAGACCGGACAGGGCAGGGTACGAGCAGTACTTC; cdr3_aa: CASRPDRAGYEQYF
clone_size: few; d_call: TRBD1; cdr3_length: 17; j_call: TRBJ2-3; v_call: TRBV20-1; cdr3_nt: TGCAGTGCTCATGGACAGGGGCGGCTAAAGAGCACAGATACGCAGTATTTT; cdr3_aa: CSAHGQGRLKSTDTQYF
clone_size: NA; d_call: NA; cdr3_length: 14; j_call: TRBJ2-1; v_call: TRBV6-1; cdr3_nt: TGTGCCAGCAGCCCTGATCTAGGTGGCAATGAGCAGTTCTTC; cdr3_aa: CASSPDLGGNEQFF
clone_size: NA; d_call: TRBD2; cdr3_length: 15; j_call: TRBJ2-1; v_call: TRBV10-3; cdr3_nt: TGTGCCAGCGGAGACCTGAAGACTAGCGTAAATGAGCAGTTCTTC; cdr3_aa: CASGDLKTSVNEQFF
clone_size: many; d_call: TRBD1; cdr3_length: 12; j_call: TRBJ1-1; v_call: TRBV29-1; cdr3_nt: TGCAGCGTTGCAAGCAGGGGGTCTGAAGCTTTCTTT; cdr3_aa: CSVASRGSEAFF
clone_size: NA; d_call: NA; cdr3_length: 11; j_call: TRBJ1-6; v_call: TRBV12-3/TRBV12-4; cdr3_nt: TGTGCCAGCAGGACCGCTTCACCCCTCCACTTT; cdr3_aa: CASRTASPLHF
clone_size: NA; d_call: TRBD2; cdr3_length: 19; j_call: TRBJ2-1; v_call: TRBV18; cdr3_nt: TGTGCCAGCTCACCGCACAGGATGGGATTAGCGGGAGTTGACAATGAGCAGTTCTTC; cdr3_aa: CASSPHRMGLAGVDNEQFF
clone_size: NA; d_call: NA; cdr3_length: 16; j_call: TRBJ1-1; v_call: TRBV11-2; cdr3_nt: TGTGCCAGCAGATTCATCCCGGTTGGTATGAACACTGAAGCTTTCTTT; cdr3_aa: CASRFIPVGMNTEAFF
clone_size: NA; d_call: TRBD2; cdr3_length: 19; j_call: TRBJ2-3; v_call: TRBV29-1; cdr3_nt: TGCAGCGTTGAAGCCCCCGGGACTAGCGGGAGGGCCCTCGGAGATACGCAGTATTTT; cdr3_aa: CSVEAPGTSGRALGDTQYF
clone_size: NA; d_call: TRBD1; cdr3_length: 17; j_call: TRBJ1-1; v_call: TRBV4-1; cdr3_nt: TGCGCCAGCAGCCTCGGACAGGCCAGACGTGTTGCCACTGAAGCTTTCTTT; cdr3_aa: CASSLGQARRVATEAFF
clone_size: few; d_call: NA; cdr3_length: 15; j_call: TRBJ2-5; v_call: TRBV7-9; cdr3_nt: TGTGCCAGCAGCCGCAATACAGGATCTGTGGAGACCCAGTACTTC; cdr3_aa: CASSRNTGSVETQYF
clone_size: NA; d_call: TRBD2; cdr3_length: 20; j_call: TRBJ2-1; v_call: TRBV4-1; cdr3_nt: TGCGCCAGCAGCCAAGGCGGGGGACTAGCGGGAGCGAAATCCTACAATGAGCAGTTCTTC; cdr3_aa: CASSQGGGLAGAKSYNEQFF
clone_size: many; d_call: NA; cdr3_length: 16; j_call: TRBJ2-7; v_call: TRBV4-1; cdr3_nt: TGCGCCAGCAGCCAAGCGGTGGCAAGGGTTGGCTACGAGCAGTACTTC; cdr3_aa: CASSQAVARVGYEQYF
clone_size: NA; d_call: TRBD1; cdr3_length: 12; j_call: TRBJ2-2; v_call: TRBV29-1; cdr3_nt: TGCGGTGGGACAGGGGATTGGGGGGAGCTGTTTTTT; cdr3_aa: CGGTGDWGELFF
clone_size: few; d_call: NA; cdr3_length: 15; j_call: TRBJ1-1; v_call: TRBV27; cdr3_nt: TGTGCCAGCAGTTTATCGCGGGGGATGGGAACTGAAGCTTTCTTT; cdr3_aa: CASSLSRGMGTEAFF
clone_size: few; d_call: TRBD1; cdr3_length: 14; j_call: TRBJ1-1; v_call: TRBV29-1; cdr3_nt: TGCAGCGTTTGGACAGGGGGCGAGAGCACTGAAGCTTTCTTT; cdr3_aa: CSVWTGGESTEAFF
clone_size: many; d_call: NA; cdr3_length: 15; j_call: TRBJ1-5; v_call: TRBV15; cdr3_nt: TGTGCCACCAGCATCTGGGACCGACCCAATCAGCCCCAGCATTTT; cdr3_aa: CATSIWDRPNQPQHF